One sample yielded the 3 T cell receptor beta chains listed below, sequenced in a study of cytomegalovirus exposure and HLA in healthy donors. PCR was performed using 60 Vbeta and 13 Jbeta primers. Clones were sequenced by immunoSEQ multiplex PCR, and TCRdb holds only the in-frame ones, with some missing. This table holds 80,000 or so clones, roughly four fifths found once. Material: PBMCs. The receptor set was obtained from a male donor in good health and CMV-seropositive.

The gene calls are TRBV18 and TRBJ1-2; 7 nucleotides line up with TRBD1. Germline CDR1 reads KGHSH; CDR2 reads LQKENI. This CDR3 region has 14 residues. The trim removed 2 bases at V and 4 bases at J, leaving 4 bases unmatched. The CDR3 DNA reads as TGTGCCAGCTCACCATCGACAGGGATCTATGGCTACACCTTC. Its protein product is CASSPSTGIYGYTF.

This clone was seen more than once but under ten times. The chain links TRBV7-9 to TRBJ2-2, with 10 nucleotides matching TRBD2. The CDR3 has 19 amino acids. Germline trimming cut 7 bases from V and 5 bases from J; bases unmatched to any gene: 19. The germline V gene has CDR1 SEHNR and CDR2 FQNEAQ (reference sequence). In DNA form, the CDR3 reads TGTGCCAGCACCGCCCGGGGGGGTCTAGCGGGAGAGAAGACCGGGGAGCTGTTTTTT. This translates into CASTARGGLAGEKTGELFF.

The V call is TRBV27, the J call TRBJ1-1, with D possibly matching TRBD1 (6 bases). V lost 3 bases and J 8 bases, leaving 19 bases between the germline ends. This CDR3 is 15 amino acids long. Per germline, CDR1 MNHEY and CDR2 SMNVEV (reference sequence). In nucleotides, the CDR3 is TGTGCCAGCAGTTTTTCAACAGGGACCTCCCAAGAAGCTTTCTTT. This sequence encodes CASSFSTGTSQEAFF.